This is a list of T cell receptor beta chains from one sample in a study of control samples from healthy donors and cancer patients. TCRdb keeps only in-frame clones here, not all; method: immunoSEQ multiplex PCR. The sample gives about 45,000 clones, just over 70% of which show up once; approximately 17% is in the top ten. The material sequenced was formalin-fixed, paraffin-embedded tissue. These receptors were obtained from a male donor with melanoma. CDR3s include the opening cysteine and the closing phenylalanine or tryptophan. D genes are given only for firm matches.

TRBD1	TRBV6-6	CASSSGQGRGQPQHF
-	TRBV29-1	CSVEALTAQFF
-	TRBV7-9	CASSLGVTGPPAFF
-	TRBV28	CASTSAYEQYF
TRBD1	TRBV4-1	CASSQETGPNEKLFF
-	TRBV3-1/TRBV3-2	CASSQVEGGGELFF
-	TRBV5-6	CASSLAFQGSAKNIQYF
-	TRBV28	CASSSHGTAGPEAFF
-	TRBV19	CASSRQNYGYTF
TRBD2	TRBV10-3	CATRASGGSTDTQYF
-	TRBV6-5	CASSYPAAGGYGYTF
-	TRBV9	CASSADRAGGGYTF
TRBD1	TRBV10-3	CAIRDRDRGLSEQYF
-	TRBV27	CASSLVRDTEAFF
-	TRBV4-2	CASSPKSSATNEKLFF
-	TRBV6-6	CASHDTYEQYF
TRBD1	TRBV3-1/TRBV3-2	CASSPQTGLDYGYTF
-	TRBV20-1	CSARGLDEQYF
-	TRBV2	CASSERGREQFF
TRBD2	TRBV7-2	CASSPSGGEGYYEQYF
-	TRBV24-1	CATSEGSTGNTIYF
-	TRBV10-3	CAISATDAPAEAFF
-	TRBV29-1	CSVGTVAGYTF
TRBD2	TRBV12-5	CASAPGRARETQYF
-	TRBV27	CASRGGDSLNYEQYF
-	TRBV6-2/TRBV6-3	CASSYFDPRLELFF
-	TRBV4-1	CASSQGLAKNIQYF
-	TRBV11-2	CASSPFGEQYF
-	TRBV3-1/TRBV3-2	CASSLLQGFGYTF
TRBD2	TRBV5-4	CASSYTGRGLAGRQTQYF
TRBD1	TRBV2	CASSLPGQESGNTIYF
-	TRBV6-1	CASSEADSNEQFF
TRBD2	TRBV18	CASSPPGGSSYNEQFF
-	TRBV7-8	CASSLGRRRGGNTIYF
-	TRBV28	CASSRWGGTGNTIYF
-	TRBV7-9	CASSLAEVSEQFF
-	TRBV28	CASSTASAGPYNEQFF
TRBD1	TRBV28	CASSLPSGGIIYGYTF
TRBD1	TRBV28	CASSPYGQGLKNEQFF
-	TRBV6-5	CASKEYNVAYEQYF
-	TRBV25-1	CASSEGSLDYGYTF
TRBD2	TRBV6-5	CASSSIAGGADTQYF
TRBD2	TRBV19	CASSPLTSGRYQETQYF